This T cell receptor (beta chain) appears in the sequencing data of a study of liver allograft versus peripheral blood T cells. About the study: Intrahepatic T cell receptor repertoires from transplanted livers were compared against repertoires in recipients' peripheral blood. Findings and caveats of the study: Peripheral blood reportedly held T cell receptor repertoires that differed from those inside liver allografts.

TCRdb passed the reads through MiXCR, listing each CDR3 protein once. The top ten clones hold roughly 2% of a sample with some 14,000 distinct CDR3 sequences, around a sixth of them seen once. With 0 bases clipped from V and 4 bases from J, the junction kept 4 bases outside the gene matches. The germline gives CDR1 DFQATT, CDR2 SNEGSKA (reference sequence). There are 14 residues in the CDR3. A few counts support this clonotype. What it binds is not known. The chain links TRBV20-1 to TRBJ1-1; 8 bases are a match to TRBD1. The clonotype was recovered from a human patient who had a liver transplant. Some T cells may possibly be graft donor cells. The CDR3 bases are TGCAGTGCTAGAGATGGGGACAGGCTCACTGAAGCTTTCTTT. This translates into CSARDGDRLTEAFF.